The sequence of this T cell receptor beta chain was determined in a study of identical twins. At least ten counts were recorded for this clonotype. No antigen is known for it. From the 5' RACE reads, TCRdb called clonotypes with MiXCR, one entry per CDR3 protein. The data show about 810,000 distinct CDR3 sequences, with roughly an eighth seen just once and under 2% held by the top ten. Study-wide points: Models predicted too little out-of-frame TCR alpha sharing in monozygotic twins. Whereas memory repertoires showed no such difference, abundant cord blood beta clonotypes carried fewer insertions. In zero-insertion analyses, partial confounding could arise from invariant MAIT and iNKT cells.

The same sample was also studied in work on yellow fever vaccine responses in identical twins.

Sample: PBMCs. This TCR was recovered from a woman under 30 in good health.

Here the CDR3 reads CSVAGQGQQKLFF. The CDR3, as DNA: TGCAGCGTTGCGGGACAGGGTCAGCAAAAACTGTTTTTT. The chain combines TRBV29-1 with TRBJ1-4, with TRBD1 matching 9 bases. In germline, CDR1 is SQVTM, CDR2 ANQGSEA. The V segment lost 4 bases and the J segment 9 bases; nucleotides outside the gene matches: 6. The length of the CDR3 is 13 residues.